The 14 T cell receptor beta chains presented below share a single source sample, sequenced in a study of post-analysis software for immune sequencing data. General study findings and limits: Patients carried 4 or 5 TRBV segments more frequently than controls did, and TRBV5-6, TRBV5-1 and TRBV20-1 were among them.

Unique molecular identifiers were built into the TCR beta cDNA libraries. TCRdb analysed the PCR reads with MiXCR anew, one entry per CDR3 protein. The sample shows hundreds of thousands of distinct CDR3 sequences, about 27% of them seen only once. These receptors lack a known antigen. Sequencing input: blood. The receptors stem from a girl between 5 and 17 years old with multiple sclerosis.

This clonotype has a handful of counts. The chain employs TRBV20-1 and TRBJ1-4; 8 bases agree with TRBD1. This CDR3 is 13 amino acids long. V lost 5 bases to trimming and J lost 11 bases; unmatched junction nucleotides: 10. Germline CDR1 is DFQATT and CDR2 is SNEGSKA (reference sequence). The CDR3 protein is CSAGGQGRLKLFF. For the CDR3, the DNA is TGCAGTGCTGGCGGACAGGGTAGGCTGAAACTGTTTTTT.

This clonotype was seen a handful of times. The chain combines TRBV12-3 or TRBV12-4 with TRBJ2-6; 10 positions match TRBD1. The CDR3 loop spans 20 amino acids. With V trimmed by 2 bases and J by 2 bases, 12 bases remained unmatched. CDR3 sequence: CASSLPKPGTGVTGANVLTF. Here the CDR3 DNA reads TGTGCCAGCAGTTTACCGAAACCCGGGACAGGGGTGACTGGGGCCAACGTCCTGACTTTC.

This clonotype appeared a few times. The chain carries TRBV5-1 and TRBJ2-1; 9 bases align to TRBD2. The J segment lost 0 bases and the V segment lost 4 bases, leaving 8 bases of the junction unmatched. The CDR3 totals 17 residues. CDR1 is SGHRS, CDR2 YFSETQ, per germline. This CDR3 reads CASSPRTSANSYNEQFF. The CDR3 DNA reads as TGCGCCAGCAGCCCCCGGACTAGCGCAAACTCCTACAATGAGCAGTTCTTC.

The gene calls are TRBV12-3 or TRBV12-4 and TRBJ2-5, with no clear D. The CDR3 runs 13 residues. Trimming stripped 5 bases from V and 11 bases from J, with 18 bases between. In DNA form, the CDR3 reads TGTGCCAGCAGTCCGACCTCATTTTCTGAGCAGTACTTC. Its protein is CASSPTSFSEQYF.

This clonotype came up a few times. This rearrangement joins TRBV6-5 to TRBJ2-7; unclear D gene. Germline CDR1 reads MNHEY; CDR2 reads SVGAGI. The V gene lost 8 bases and the J gene lost 4 bases, with 15 bases spanning the gap. The CDR3 length is 13 residues. CDR3 nucleotides: TGTGCCAGCGCCCCCCGGTCCGTTTACGAGCAGTACTTC. Its translation is CASAPRSVYEQYF.

This clonotype was counted only a few times. A much larger clone lies a single base off, so this may be a read error. The chain combines TRBV7-2 with TRBJ2-1, with D possibly matching TRBD2 (6 bases). The germline V gene has CDR1 SGHTA and CDR2 FQGNSA. CDR3 length: 16 residues. The CDR3 DNA is TGTGCCAGCAGCTCCGTCGGGACTGCCTCCTACAATGGGCAGTTCTTC. This sequence encodes CASSSVGTASYNGQFF.

This chain links TRBV28 with TRBJ2-6; 12 bases are a match to TRBD2. CDR3 size: 20 residues. CDR1 MDHEN and CDR2 SYDVKM come from the germline V gene. V was clipped by 8 bases and J by 0 bases; unmatched bases: 14. This chain's CDR3 is CASGDPGLAGGSSGANVLTF. CDR3 DNA: TGTGCCAGCGGCGATCCGGGACTAGCGGGTGGGAGCTCTGGGGCCAACGTCCTGACTTTC.

V gene TRBV27 combines with J gene TRBJ2-3, with TRBD2 matching over 11 bases. CDR3 length equals 18 residues. Unmatched junction bases numbered 10, after V lost 3 bases and J lost 2 bases. Germline loops: CDR1 MNHEY, CDR2 SMNVEV (reference sequence). The CDR3 DNA is TGTGCCAGCAGTTTCTTGCTAGCGGGAGGATCGGTCACAGATACGCAGTATTTT. It is translated as CASSFLLAGGSVTDTQYF.

J is TRBJ2-1 and V is TRBV7-2, with 7 bases that match TRBD2. CDR1 and CDR2 (germline): SGHTA, FQGNSA. V dropped 9 bases and J dropped 5; count of bases not matched to a gene: 10. This CDR3 comprises 14 residues. CDR3 in DNA: TGTGCCAGTCGCGCGGGCGGGGGAGACAATGAGCAGTTCTTC. Protein sequence: CASRAGGGDNEQFF. Using reference TRBV7-2 and TRBJ2-1 for the parts outside the CDR3, the full variable domain is GAGVSQSPSNKVTEKGKDVELRCDPISGHTALYWYRQSLGQGLEFLIYFQGNSAPDKSGLPSDRFSAERTGGSVSTLTIQRTQQEDSAVYLCASRAGGGDNEQFFGPGTRLTVL.

The sample holds many counts of this clonotype. This chain uses TRBV6-5 with TRBJ2-5; D gene ambiguous. The CDR3 has 14 amino acids. CDR1 and CDR2 (germline): MNHEY, SVGAGI. V lost 2 bases and J lost 3, with 10 bases in between. The CDR3 here is CASSYPTLKETQYF. For the CDR3, the DNA is TGTGCCAGCAGTTACCCGACTCTTAAAGAGACCCAGTACTTC.

The CDR3 reads CARNRGDNQPQHF. CDR3 nucleotide sequence: TGTGCCAGAAACAGGGGAGACAATCAGCCCCAGCATTTT. The chain carries TRBV21-1 and TRBJ1-5; the table calls TRBD1, which could not be checked here. TRBV21-1 is listed as a pseudogene. The CDR3 runs 13 residues.

The chain recombines TRBV20-1 with TRBJ2-7; D assignment may be TRBD1 or TRBD2 (5 bases each). Germline V CDR1 and CDR2: DFQATT, SNEGSKA (reference sequence). The V end lost 4 bases, the J end lost 5 bases, and 21 bases lay between the germline ends. There are 15 residues in the CDR3. CDR3 in DNA: TGCAGTGCTACTAGCACTACTGCCATGGGGGACGAGCAGTACTTC. Its protein product is CSATSTTAMGDEQYF.

This clonotype was seen only a few times. This chain joins TRBV15 and TRBJ2-7; D possibly matches TRBD1 or TRBD2 (5 bases each). V was shortened by 8 bases and J by 0 bases, with 11 bases between the two germline ends. The CDR3 totals 13 residues. Germline assignment: CDR1 LNHNV and CDR2 YYDKDF (reference sequence). The CDR3 nucleotides read TGTGCCACCGGGGACCCGAGCTCCTACGAGCAGTACTTC. Translated, it gives CATGDPSSYEQYF.

The chain links TRBV4-1 to TRBJ1-2, with a tentative D call TRBD1 (6 bases). Germline assignment: CDR1 MGHRA and CDR2 YSYEKL. The V and J ends lost 2 bases and 3 bases respectively, with 16 bases between them. CDR3 size: 16 residues. The DNA for the CDR3 is TGCGCCAGCAGCCAAAAAGGGGGGCAGGTCGACTATGGCTACACCTTC. Translated, it gives CASSQKGGQVDYGYTF.